The present entry profiles one TCR beta chain with its context. This receptor's antigen is unknown. Nothing much larger sits one base from this clone, and base qualities are not available. The record originates from a study of naive and memory T cell subsets (dated by TCRdb to 2017 to 2019). Concerning the study at large: The study applied an open-source, UMI-based TCR alpha and beta sequencing pipeline to sorted naive and memory peripheral blood T cell subsets. The results of the functional CMV T cell responses matched the IgG serology results in every case. RNA was DNase-treated and reverse transcribed with TCR constant-region primers, mostly using SuperScript III. What the study reported, not specific to this receptor: No ground truth was available to validate the repertoire findings for the naive and memory subsets. Once error correction was done, more than 90% of naive TCR sequences showed up just once, which made the naive abundance distributions much steeper than those of the memory subsets. A clonotype was defined as a single alpha or beta chain sequence rather than as a paired alpha/beta receptor. A few larger clonotypes were present in naive repertoires, particularly the CD8 repertoires, and these clonotypes were possibly memory cells re-expressing CD45RA. TCR abundance followed a power law whose exponent differed between naive and memory subsets but was consistent across the three individuals. RNA-based TCR counts may be influenced by expression changes linked to T cell activation and differentiation. In both CD4 and CD8 cells, going from naive through CM, EM and EMRA, the Gini index went up while Shannon and inverse Simpson diversity went down.

From the second PCR step on, the TCR alpha and beta chain libraries were amplified in separate reactions. Donor CMV status was determined by IFNgamma production from CD4+ T cells after overnight stimulation of fresh PBMCs with CMV viral lysate. CD4 T cells were positively selected with Miltenyi beads, followed by positive selection of CD8 T cells from the CD4-negative fraction. Cells were stained for CD3, CD4, CD8, CD45RA, CD27 and a live/dead dye and were sorted on a BD Aria II into four subsets based on CD45RA and CD27. Blood was obtained from a few healthy volunteers, and the blood from each volunteer was fractionated into CD4 and CD8 T cells and subsequently into four differentiation subsets. Approximately 0.13 L of peripheral blood was drawn per donor, and PBMC were isolated by Ficoll-Paque PLUS density-gradient centrifugation. The sorted cells were lysed in RLT buffer, after which RNA was extracted using a Qiagen RNeasy kit and kept at -80 degrees C.

The CDR3 contains 14 residues, cysteine and phenylalanine counted. The entry retains the CDR3 DNA only, 42 bases that are in frame from base 1. CDR1 and CDR2 are drawn from the germline V gene: ENHRY, SYGVKD. V gives up 4 bases and J gives up 4 bases, and the segment between their germline ends measures 13 bases. The library was made by UMI-ligation and nested PCR. The beta constant-region primer consisted of an equimolar mixture of two oligonucleotides that together covered TRBC1 and TRBC2. Four rounds of PCR were used to amplify ligated cDNA, with nested alpha and beta constant-region primers being used together with the SP2 primer. A single-stranded oligonucleotide carrying the SP2 primer and a 12-nucleotide UMI was ligated to the 3' end of the cDNA by T4 RNA ligase 1. The ligation reaction was incubated at 16°C for about 20-24 hours. PCR2 was typically run as a SYBR Green qPCR and stopped at a predetermined threshold to prevent over-amplification. Agencourt AMPure XP magnetic beads were used for all purifications after the first. Library quantification was done by Qubit, followed by a TapeStation check on which the main peak was expected at around 650 bp. Pooled libraries were sequenced on an Illumina MiSeq with v2 2x251 paired-end kits, typically giving roughly 0.95-2 million reads per sample. Each sample library was pooled at roughly 4 nM, and roughly 4.5-7% PhiX was included to improve cluster recognition. The original methods were these. V and J genes were assigned to Demultiplexor-processed FASTQ reads by Decombinator through tag matching, with a single base-pair mismatch being allowed. Collapsinator used UMIs to correct both sequencing errors and frequency errors arising from PCR heterogeneity. CDR3Translator translated TCRs and extracted CDR3s from the conserved cysteine to the FGXG phenylalanine, flagging non-productive sequences. Gini, Shannon entropy and inverse Simpson indices were calculated on repertoires subsampled to equal numbers of UMI-defined TCRs. Within the linear range, a power law was fitted to clonotype abundance distributions using maximum likelihood. When run on a single naive CD8 sample, MIGEC and the pipeline yielded similar UMI counts, similar unique TCR numbers and similar clonal distributions. In one analysis, naive TCRs that were also found in any memory subset of the same donor were excluded from the naive repertoire. A set of 7,322 CMV-associated CDR3 sequences, compiled from VDJdb and a published dataset, was used to search the repertoires. TCRdb reworked the public reads: Q25 trimming with fastp, MiXCR clone assembly, productive beta chains retained. Rows matching on CDR3 protein sequence are summarized as one entry with the most common DNA and genes. TCRdb, not the original authors, processed these V and J calls. The sample table shows some 110,000 distinct CDR3 sequences, and roughly 15% are seen once. The ten largest account for 2.8% of the sample.

Sequenced material: naive CD8+ T cells from blood. Sample cell subset or site, as interpreted from the label and publication: naive T cells, CD45RA high CD27+. The V and J segments used are TRBV10-3 and TRBJ1-1; the D gene identity is not certain. The receptor's source is a human donor in good health. The DNA is TGTGCCATCAGTGGATGGGGTAGTGGCACTGAAGCTTTCTTT. It codes for CAISGWGSGTEAFF.